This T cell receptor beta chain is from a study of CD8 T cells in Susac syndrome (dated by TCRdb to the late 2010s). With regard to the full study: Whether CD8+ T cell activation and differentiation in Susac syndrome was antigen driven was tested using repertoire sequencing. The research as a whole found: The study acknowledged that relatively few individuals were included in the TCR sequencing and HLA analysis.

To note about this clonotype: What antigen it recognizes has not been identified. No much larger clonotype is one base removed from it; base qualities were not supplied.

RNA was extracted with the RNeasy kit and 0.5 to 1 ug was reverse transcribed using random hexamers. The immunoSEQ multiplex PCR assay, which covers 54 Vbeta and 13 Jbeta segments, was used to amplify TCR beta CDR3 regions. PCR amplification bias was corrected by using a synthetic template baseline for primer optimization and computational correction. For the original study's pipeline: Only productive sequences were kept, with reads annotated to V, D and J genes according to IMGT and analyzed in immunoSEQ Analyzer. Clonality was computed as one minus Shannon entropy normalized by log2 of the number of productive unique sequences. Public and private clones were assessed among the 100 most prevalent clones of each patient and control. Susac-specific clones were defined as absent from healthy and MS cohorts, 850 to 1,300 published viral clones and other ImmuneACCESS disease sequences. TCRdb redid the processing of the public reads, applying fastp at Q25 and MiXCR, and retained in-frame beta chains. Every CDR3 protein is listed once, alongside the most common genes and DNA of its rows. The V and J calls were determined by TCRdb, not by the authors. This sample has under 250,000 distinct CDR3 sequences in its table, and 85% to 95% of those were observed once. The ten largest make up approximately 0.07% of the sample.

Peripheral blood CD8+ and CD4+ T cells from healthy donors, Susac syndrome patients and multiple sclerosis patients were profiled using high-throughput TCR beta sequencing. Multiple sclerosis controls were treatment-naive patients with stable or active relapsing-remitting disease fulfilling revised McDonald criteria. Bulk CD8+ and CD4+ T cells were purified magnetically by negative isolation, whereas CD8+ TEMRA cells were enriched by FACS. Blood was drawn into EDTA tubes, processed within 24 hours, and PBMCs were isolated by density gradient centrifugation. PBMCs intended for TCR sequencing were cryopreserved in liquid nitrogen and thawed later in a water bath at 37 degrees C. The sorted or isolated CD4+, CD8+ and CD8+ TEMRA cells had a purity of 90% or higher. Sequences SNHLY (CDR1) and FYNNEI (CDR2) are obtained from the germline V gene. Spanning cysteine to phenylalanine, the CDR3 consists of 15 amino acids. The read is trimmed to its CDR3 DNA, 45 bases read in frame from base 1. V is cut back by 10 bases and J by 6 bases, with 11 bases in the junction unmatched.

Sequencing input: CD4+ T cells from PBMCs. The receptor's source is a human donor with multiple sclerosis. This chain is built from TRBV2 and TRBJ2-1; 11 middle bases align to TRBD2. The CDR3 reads CATRLAGHLPNEQFF. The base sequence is TGTGCCACCAGACTAGCGGGACACCTCCCCAATGAGCAGTTCTTC.